These T cell receptor beta chains were read from a single sample in a study of technical replicates of blood from a few donors. The method was immunoSEQ multiplex PCR; TCRdb's version includes in-frame clones alone and lacks a portion of them. There are more than 11,000 clones in the sample; around four fifths occur only once, and around 10% lies in the top ten. The sample consisted of PBMCs. The receptors come from a human donor in good health. Both conserved end residues are part of each CDR3. D genes are given only for firm matches. Rows may omit the clone size; those that give it use once, few, many or a size class.

TRBJ1-1	NA	TRBV7-8	NA	TGTGCCAGCAGATCAGCAGGACACGAAGCTTTCTTT	CASRSAGHEAFF
TRBJ2-7	TRBD2	TRBV7-3	NA	TGTGCCAGCAGCCAAAACCTAGCGGGAGGGTACGACGAGCAGTACTTC	CASSQNLAGGYDEQYF
TRBJ2-5	NA	TRBV5-1	NA	TGCGCCAGCAGCTTGGGATGGAGCCAAGAGACCCAGTACTTC	CASSLGWSQETQYF
TRBJ2-3	TRBD1	TRBV7-8	few	TGTGCCAGCAGCTTATACAGGGGCCCCACAGATACGCAGTATTTT	CASSLYRGPTDTQYF
TRBJ1-4	NA	TRBV19	NA	TGTGCCAGCCCGACGGGGGGGGATAGAGGTGCAACTAATGAAAAACTGTTTTTT	CASPTGGDRGATNEKLFF
TRBJ1-2	TRBD1	TRBV28	NA	TGTGCCATGCAACCGGGACAGGGATTCGCTGGCTACACCTTC	CAMQPGQGFAGYTF
TRBJ2-7	NA	TRBV28	NA	TGTGCCAGCAAAACGGGAGACGGGCACGAGCAGTACTTC	CASKTGDGHEQYF
TRBJ1-4	NA	TRBV28	NA	TGTGCCAGCAGCCGGGAGGGTAGAGAAAAACTGTTTTTT	CASSREGREKLFF
TRBJ2-5	TRBD1	TRBV30	NA	TGTGCCTGGAGTGTACAGGGGATGGGAAGGGAGACCCAGTACTTC	CAWSVQGMGRETQYF
TRBJ2-6	TRBD1	TRBV6-5	NA	TGTGCCAGCAGTTACGGGACAGGGGCTGGGGCCAACGTCCTGACTTTC	CASSYGTGAGANVLTF
TRBJ2-1	NA	TRBV6-6	NA	TGTGCCAGCAGTTACGAGCTTTCCCATAACAATGAGCAGTTCTTC	CASSYELSHNNEQFF
TRBJ2-1	TRBD2	TRBV7-8	NA	TGTGCCAGCGGACTAGTTGAAATTGGACAGTTCTTC	CASGLVEIGQFF
TRBJ2-7	NA	TRBV27	NA	TGTGCCAGCAGTTTCCTAGGGGTTAGCTCCTACGAGCAGTACTTC	CASSFLGVSSYEQYF
TRBJ2-4	NA	TRBV10-1	NA	TGCGCCAGCAGTGACGCGGCCCTAGCCAAAAACATTCAGTACTTC	CASSDAALAKNIQYF
TRBJ2-1	TRBD2	TRBV5-6	NA	TGTGCCAGCAGCTTGTACCCCGCTAGCGGGAGTGGGATATACAATGAGCAGTTCTTC	CASSLYPASGSGIYNEQFF
TRBJ1-5	NA	TRBV19	few	TGTGCCAGTTCCAAGGACTCAGTGGCTCAGCCCCAGCATTTT	CASSKDSVAQPQHF
TRBJ2-7	NA	TRBV19	NA	TGTGCCAGTAGTCCCCCCAGGGGAAGCTACGAGCAGTACTTC	CASSPPRGSYEQYF
TRBJ1-1	NA	TRBV7-9	NA	TGTGCCAGCAGCTTAAGCGGGGGTTATAACACTGAAGCTTTCTTT	CASSLSGGYNTEAFF
TRBJ2-1	TRBD2	TRBV10-3	once	TGTGCCACGGGGAAAGAGGCGGGAGGGCCAGGGAATGAGCAGTTCTTC	CATGKEAGGPGNEQFF
TRBJ2-7	TRBD1	TRBV27	NA	TGTGCCAGCAATAAACAGGGGGGAAGCTCCTACGAGCAGTACTTC	CASNKQGGSSYEQYF
TRBJ1-2	NA	TRBV7-2	NA	TGTGCCAGCAGTCAAAATTCGCAGGGAAGCCTTAACTATGGCTACACCTTC	CASSQNSQGSLNYGYTF
TRBJ2-1	NA	TRBV27	NA	TGTGCCAGCAACCCGACGTGGGGGCTGGTTGAGCAGTTCTTC	CASNPTWGLVEQFF
TRBJ2-1	NA	TRBV5-6	NA	TGTGCCAGCAGCTTGAGCATAAATGAGCAGTTCTTC	CASSLSINEQFF
TRBJ2-4	NA	TRBV27	NA	TGTGCCAGCAGTTCGGATCCCGGGAGCGCCCACATTCAGTACTTC	CASSSDPGSAHIQYF